A selection of T cell receptor beta chains follows, all from one sample in a study of blood T cell repertoires in COVID-19. Assay: immunoSEQ multiplex PCR; the TCRdb copy retains only in-frame clones and omits some. The sample includes 55,000 to 65,000 clones, around nine tenths of them seen just once. The sample consisted of peripheral blood. The receptors here all came from a woman aged 55-75 years with active COVID-19. Both conserved end residues are part of each CDR3. The D gene is left open where the match is weak. Size is omitted from some rows. Given values are once, few, many or a class for expanded clones.

j_call v_call d_call clone_size cdr3_aa cdr3_nt
TRBJ2-7 TRBV7-8 TRBD1 NA CASSPSGTGYHEQYF TGTGCCAGCAGCCCGTCGGGGACAGGGTACCACGAGCAGTACTTC
TRBJ2-3 TRBV19 NA NA CASSIVPRQAGTDTQYF TGTGCCAGTAGTATAGTCCCGAGACAGGCTGGCACAGATACGCAGTATTTT
TRBJ1-5 TRBV19 NA NA CASSFYYSSNQPQHF TGTGCCAGTAGTTTTTATTATAGTAGCAATCAGCCCCAGCATTTT
TRBJ1-5 TRBV19 TRBD1 NA CASIGGDRVKPQHF TGTGCCAGTATCGGTGGGGACAGGGTGAAGCCCCAGCATTTT
TRBJ1-4 TRBV5-6 NA NA CASSLARNNEKLFF TGTGCCAGCAGCTTGGCCAGGAATAATGAAAAACTGTTTTTT
TRBJ2-7 TRBV12-3/TRBV12-4 NA once CASSFSGAYEQYF TGTGCCAGCAGTTTTTCAGGCGCCTACGAGCAGTACTTC
TRBJ1-1 TRBV6-5 TRBD1 NA CASWGQANTEAFF TGTGCCAGCTGGGGACAGGCCAACACTGAAGCTTTCTTT
TRBJ1-5 TRBV6-5 NA NA CASNGHLGQPQHF TGTGCCAGCAATGGACATCTCGGTCAGCCCCAGCATTTT
TRBJ1-1 TRBV7-8 NA NA CASGPLNTEAFF TGTGCCAGCGGGCCCCTGAACACTGAAGCTTTCTTT
TRBJ2-1 TRBV18 NA NA CASSISEDEQFF TGTGCCAGCTCTATCAGCGAGGATGAGCAGTTCTTC
TRBJ1-2 TRBV7-8 NA once CASSERGTHGYTF TGTGCCAGCTCCGAGCGGGGGACCCATGGCTACACCTTC
TRBJ2-4 TRBV19 NA NA CASTRGLSTKNIQYF TGTGCCAGTACGCGAGGGCTCTCAACCAAAAACATTCAGTACTTC
TRBJ1-2 TRBV9 TRBD1 NA CASSVGGQGNGYTF TGTGCCAGCAGCGTGGGGGGACAGGGGAATGGCTACACCTTC
TRBJ2-7 TRBV7-6 NA NA CASSLRGPHFSYEQYF TGTGCCAGCAGCTTGAGAGGGCCGCACTTCTCCTACGAGCAGTACTTC
TRBJ1-1 TRBV30 NA NA CAWSVPQVMNTEAFF TGTGCCTGGAGTGTACCCCAGGTTATGAACACTGAAGCTTTCTTT
TRBJ1-1 TRBV3-1/TRBV3-2 NA NA CASSQGGRPEAFF TGTGCCAGCAGCCAGGGGGGGAGACCTGAAGCTTTCTTT
TRBJ1-1 TRBV5-4 NA few CASSLNPLGGNTEAFF TGTGCCAGCAGCCTGAATCCCCTCGGAGGAAACACTGAAGCTTTCTTT
TRBJ2-5 TRBV5-8 NA NA CASSFRGIRETQYF TGTGCCAGCAGCTTCCGGGGAATTCGAGAGACCCAGTACTTC
TRBJ1-2 TRBV11-2 NA NA CASSLWDSDYGYTF TGTGCCAGCAGCTTATGGGACTCGGACTATGGCTACACCTTC
TRBJ1-2 TRBV18 NA NA CASSRQDASYGYTF TGTGCCAGCTCGCGACAGGACGCTAGCTATGGCTACACCTTC
TRBJ2-1 TRBV28 NA NA CASTPDGGQYNEQFF TGTGCCAGCACCCCGGACGGGGGGCAGTACAATGAGCAGTTCTTC
TRBJ1-2 TRBV6-5 TRBD1 NA CASSKYDRGDYGYTF TGTGCCAGCAGTAAATACGACAGGGGGGACTATGGCTACACCTTC
TRBJ1-2 TRBV3-1/TRBV3-2 TRBD1 NA CASSHRTGTISYGYTF TGTGCCAGCAGCCACCGGACAGGCACTATTAGCTATGGCTACACCTTC
TRBJ2-3 TRBV10-1 TRBD2 NA CASSEGSGGPDTQYF TGCGCCAGCAGTGAGGGTAGCGGGGGCCCAGATACGCAGTATTTT
TRBJ1-5 TRBV6-2/TRBV6-3 NA NA CASSYGGGRQPQHF TGTGCCAGCAGTTATGGGGGGGGGCGTCAGCCCCAGCATTTT
TRBJ2-5 TRBV10-3 NA NA CAISESVGEETQYF TGTGCCATCAGTGAGTCTGTAGGGGAAGAGACCCAGTACTTC
TRBJ2-3 TRBV25-1 NA NA CASSLWAGNAQYF TGTGCCAGCAGTCTGTGGGCGGGAAATGCGCAGTATTTT
TRBJ2-1 TRBV7-6 TRBD1 NA CASSLTGAFSYNEQFF TGTGCCAGCAGCTTGACAGGGGCGTTCTCCTACAATGAGCAGTTCTTC
TRBJ2-5 TRBV11-3 NA NA CASSLQPRSFMRRGETQYF TGTGCCAGCAGCTTACAGCCCAGGTCATTTATGCGACGGGGAGAGACCCAGTACTTC
TRBJ2-5 TRBV11-2 TRBD2 NA CASRRREASWGETQYF TGTGCCAGCAGGCGACGGGAGGCCTCCTGGGGGGAGACCCAGTACTTC
TRBJ1-3 TRBV7-2 NA NA CASSPRQFSGNTIYF TGTGCCAGCAGCCCAAGACAGTTCTCTGGAAACACCATATATTTT
TRBJ2-5 TRBV21-1 NA NA CASSKGTGVQETQYF TGTGCCAGCAGCAAGGGGACAGGGGTCCAAGAGACCCAGTACTTC
TRBJ2-3 TRBV9 TRBD2 NA CASTRGGSTDTQYF TGTGCCAGCACCCGGGGGGGGAGCACAGATACGCAGTATTTT
TRBJ2-7 TRBV30 TRBD1 NA CAWSGGQDLVYEQYF TGTGCCTGGAGCGGCGGACAGGACTTAGTTTACGAGCAGTACTTC
TRBJ2-7 TRBV5-1 NA once CASSSGSSYEQYF TGCGCCAGCAGCTCCGGGTCTTCGTACGAGCAGTACTTC